Presented here are 14 T cell receptor beta chains from one specimen sequenced in a study of CXCR3-negative and CXCR3-positive naive CD8 T cells. TRB cDNA was prepared as libraries by UMI-labeled 5' RACE. TCRdb reprocessed the 5' RACE reads and reports one entry per CDR3 protein, with no DNA. This table holds roughly 28,000 distinct CDR3 sequences. Material for sequencing was memory CD8+ T cells from blood. These TCRs come from a human donor in good health. Some clones in this sample may be carry-over from other donors' samples.

The rearrangement uses TRBV20-1 and TRBJ2-7; as DNA is missing, the TRBD2 call by TCRdb cannot be tested. Germline V gives CDR1 DFQATT, CDR2 SNEGSKA (reference sequence). There are 18 residues in the CDR3. This chain's CDR3 is CSARDLMGLAGVTYEQYF.

The V call is TRBV14, the J call TRBJ2-1; the TCRdb D gene call, TRBD2, has no DNA to confirm it. This CDR3 comprises 17 residues. Per germline, CDR1 SGHDN and CDR2 FVKESK. The CDR3 loop is CASSQDQAAVGENEQFF.

This chain joins TRBV7-9 and TRBJ2-1; the TCRdb D gene call, TRBD2, has no DNA to confirm it. The CDR3 sequence is 14 residues long. Per the germline V gene, CDR1 is SEHNR and CDR2 is FQNEAQ (reference sequence). The CDR3 protein is CASSPGTSDNEQFF. Supplemented by reference TRBV7-9 and TRBJ2-1, the full variable domain reads DTGVSQNPRHKITKRGQNVTFRCDPISEHNRLYWYRQTLGQGPEFLTYFQNEAQLEKSRLLSDRFSAERPKGSFSTLEIQRTEQGDSAMYLCASSPGTSDNEQFFGPGTRLTVL.

This chain joins TRBV6-5 and TRBJ2-5; TCRdb indicates TRBD1, and absent DNA this call remains unverified. Germline assignment: CDR1 MNHEY and CDR2 SVGAGI. The CDR3 sequence is 13 residues long. The CDR3 protein is CASSVGGQETQYF.

The chain links TRBV29-1 to TRBJ2-7; TCRdb selects TRBD1, and the lack of DNA leaves this call unchecked. There are 13 residues in the CDR3. Germline V gives CDR1 SQVTM, CDR2 ANQGSEA. CDR3 region: CSVDLGGGDEQYF.

V and J are TRBV27 and TRBJ2-1; TCRdb proposes TRBD1, but this gene call is untestable without DNA. Germline CDR1 reads MNHEY; CDR2 reads SMNVEV (reference sequence). This CDR3 is 16 amino acids long. Here the CDR3 reads CASSLGGLSSYNEQFF.

The gene calls are TRBV4-1 and TRBJ2-2; checking the TCRdb D call of TRBD1 is not possible without DNA. The V gene's germline CDR1 is MGHRA and CDR2 YSYEKL. The CDR3 runs to 18 residues. CDR3 in amino acids: CASSQAMSTRGRTGELFF.

This chain uses TRBV2 with TRBJ2-7. This CDR3 is built from 12 residues. Germline loops: CDR1 SNHLY, CDR2 FYNNEI. The CDR3 sequence is CASSVSVHEQYF.

The chain couples TRBV29-1 to TRBJ2-1; without DNA, the TCRdb call of TRBD1 cannot be checked. Per the germline V gene, CDR1 is SQVTM and CDR2 is ANQGSEA. This CDR3 contains 12 residues. CDR3 loop: CSPRMGGHEQFF.

The rearrangement links TRBV15 to TRBJ1-4. Per germline, CDR1 LNHNV and CDR2 YYDKDF (reference sequence). This CDR3 comprises 15 residues. This CDR3 reads CATSRGAEGGEKLFF.

This chain links TRBV27 with TRBJ2-3; TCRdb's assignment of TRBD2 cannot be checked, as there is no DNA. The CDR3 length is 18 residues. Looked up from germline, CDR1 is MNHEY and CDR2 is SMNVEV (reference sequence). The CDR3 is CASSLGSLAGGRTDTQYF.

The genes are TRBV29-1 and TRBJ1-1; there is no DNA to check the TCRdb D call of TRBD1. Germline V CDR1 and CDR2: SQVTM, ANQGSEA. There are 12 residues in the CDR3. CDR3 region: CSSQGAGTEAFF. The full variable domain, completed using reference TRBV29-1 and TRBJ1-1, is SAVISQKPSRDICQRGTSLTIQCQVDSQVTMMFWYRQQPGQSLTLIATANQGSEATYESGFVIDKFPISRPNLTFSTLTVSNMSPEDSSIYLCSSQGAGTEAFFGQGTRLTVV.

V is TRBV4-2 and J is TRBJ2-3; no DNA is available, so the TRBD1 call from TCRdb remains unchecked. The V gene's germline CDR1 is LGHNA and CDR2 YNFKEQ. The CDR3 spans 15 residues. This CDR3 is CASSQEDPAPNTQYF.

The chain links TRBV4-1 to TRBJ2-7; there is no DNA to check the TCRdb D call of TRBD1. This CDR3 comprises 16 residues. CDR1 MGHRA and CDR2 YSYEKL come from the germline V gene. CDR3 loop: CASSQVSETAFYEQYF.